Presented here are 10 T cell receptor beta chains from one specimen sequenced in a study of T cells in localized non-small cell lung cancer. Using immunoSEQ multiplex PCR, the repertoire was profiled, and TCRdb retains in-frame clones only, with some absent. The table records about 1,400 clones, about 24% of them present only once. Material: lung tumor tissue, obtained before any cancer treatment. Receptor source: an older male donor with stage II lung adenocarcinoma.

The chain links TRBV11-3 to TRBJ2-2; TRBD2 agrees at 12 bases. CDR1 and CDR2 (germline): SGHNT, YENEEA. V dropped 5 bases and J dropped 6; count of bases not matched to a gene: 4. CDR3 length: 15 residues. The CDR3 coding sequence is TGTGCCAGCAGCAGACTAGCGGGAGTTTCCGGGGAGCTGTTTTTT. It specifies CASSRLAGVSGELFF.

This clone was counted between two and nine times. At one end the junction does not follow the germline gene, possibly because of a read error. The chain has TRBV6-8 and TRBJ2-7; TRBD2 matches at 14 bases. The CDR3 is 12 amino acids. CDR1 and CDR2 from the germline V gene are MNHGY and SAAAGT. This CDR3 is CASSYSTSGRDF. Written as DNA, the CDR3 is TGTGCCAGCAGTTACTCGACTAGCGGGAGGGACTTC.

The chain links TRBV11-3 to TRBJ2-3; TRBD2 matches 8 bases. The junction had 10 bases not matched to a gene; V was cut back by 5 bases and J by 6 bases. Germline V gives CDR1 SGHNT, CDR2 YENEEA. The length of the CDR3 is 15 residues. The CDR3 loop is CASSQTGLVGDTQYF. The CDR3 region has the DNA TGTGCCAGCAGCCAGACGGGACTAGTCGGTGATACGCAGTATTTT.

This clone was seen more than once but under ten times. The J gene is TRBJ1-4, the V gene TRBV5-1, with unresolved D. Germline V gives CDR1 SGHRS, CDR2 YFSETQ. V was pared by 0 bases and J by 0 bases, with 9 bases between. This CDR3 spans 16 amino acids. The CDR3 DNA follows: TGCGCCAGCAGCTTGGCTGGGGAGGCAACTAATGAAAAACTGTTTTTT. This gives the protein CASSLAGEATNEKLFF.

The V gene is TRBV6-8, the J gene TRBJ2-2, with unresolved D. This CDR3 spans 13 amino acids. Germline values: CDR1 MNHGY, CDR2 SAAAGT. V shed 5 bases and J shed 5 bases, with 9 bases lying between them. In nucleotides, the CDR3 is TGTGCCAGCAGTCCGAAAGGGACCGGGGAGCTGTTTTTT. The encoded protein is CASSPKGTGELFF.

This clone was counted between two and nine times. The rearrangement uses TRBV6-8 and TRBJ2-5, with 7 bases lining up with TRBD2. The CDR3 runs to 15 residues. Germline CDR1 is MNHGY and CDR2 is SAAAGT. Trimming at V came to 2 bases and at J to 4 bases, leaving 7 bases not matched to a gene. CDR3 loop: CASSYISGGGETQYF. The CDR3 nucleotides are TGTGCCAGCAGTTACATCAGCGGCGGGGGAGAGACCCAGTACTTC.

The rearrangement uses TRBV14 and TRBJ2-1; 8 bases fit TRBD1. The CDR3 contains 17 residues. The germline gives CDR1 SGHDN, CDR2 FVKESK. Germline trimming cut 0 bases from V and 7 bases from J; bases unmatched to any gene: 11. The DNA of the CDR3 is TGTGCCAGCAGCCAAGATCTTAGGGGGGACAGGCTAAATGAGCAGTTCTTC. This translates into CASSQDLRGDRLNEQFF. Together with reference TRBV14 and TRBJ2-1, the CDR3 gives the full variable domain: EAGVTQFPSHSVIEKGQTVTLRCDPISGHDNLYWYRRVMGKEIKFLLHFVKESKQDESGMPNNRFLAERTGGTYSTLKVQPAELEDSGVYFCASSQDLRGDRLNEQFFGPGTRLTVL.

The genes are TRBV28 and TRBJ1-2, with TRBD1 matching over 9 bases. The germline CDR1 and CDR2 sequences are MDHEN and SYDVKM. This CDR3 has 17 residues. V was clipped by 2 bases and J by 4 bases; unmatched bases: 11. CDR3 DNA sequence: TGTGCCAGCAGTTTAGCGGGACAGGGCTTCGTGACCTATGGCTACACCTTC. This codes for CASSLAGQGFVTYGYTF.

The chain has TRBV19 and TRBJ1-1, with D perhaps TRBD1 (6 bases). In germline, CDR1 is LNHDA, CDR2 SQIVND (reference sequence). The CDR3 runs to 14 residues. Trimming shortened V by 6 bases and J by 2 bases, and 13 bases separated the two germline ends. DNA of the CDR3: TGTGCCAGTAGATTGGGACACCGCAACACTGAAGCTTTCTTT. Translating it yields CASRLGHRNTEAFF.

The chain is built from TRBV29-1 and TRBJ1-1; D is undetermined. The V end lost 6 bases, the J end lost 0 bases, and 17 bases lay between the germline ends. The CDR3 has 15 residues. Germline CDR1 reads SQVTM; CDR2 reads ANQGSEA. CDR3 coding DNA: TGCAGCGTAGCCGGTGGCTGGGCCATGAACACTGAAGCTTTCTTT. It encodes CSVAGGWAMNTEAFF.